The TCR beta chain under discussion was sequenced for a study of T-cell reconstitution after alpha-beta-depleted transplantation in children. Study results and limitations: Some patients' high day-60 TCRbeta diversity was traced to surviving recipient T cells and thymic progenitors. One year post-transplant, T-cell counts and diversity were largely derived from T cells produced anew. Reportedly, only several hundred clones from non-depleted graft cells drove alpha-beta T-cell counts at about two months.

TCRbeta library construction was performed incorporating unique molecular identifiers. Each CDR3 protein is one row after TCRdb ran MiXCR on the PCR reads. This sample carries around 120,000 distinct CDR3 sequences, about 21% of them seen once, and the ten largest clones take about 10%. Details on this clonotype: What it binds is not known.

The sequence was obtained from a male patient aged 2-15 years who had a stem cell transplant for chronic granulomatous disease, so the T cells may come from the graft donor. This material consisted of PBMCs, mostly from graft donor cells, taken 180 days after TCRalphabeta/CD19-depleted stem cell transplant.

The CDR3 DNA is TGTGCCAGCAGCGTAGCTGGCGGGGTTGGTGAGCAGTTCTTC. Translating gives CASSVAGGVGEQFF. V and J are TRBV9 and TRBJ2-1, with D perhaps matching TRBD2 (6 bases). The CDR3 has 14 amino acids. With 0 bases removed from V and 9 bases from J, the gap between germline ends came to 13 bases. From germline, CDR1 is SGDLS and CDR2 YYNGEE.